The 6 T cell receptor beta chains presented below share a single source sample, sequenced in a study of Ad26.COV2.S vaccination and SARS-CoV-2 variants. Specified treatment: 19 received Ad26.COV2.S at low or high dose, single or two shots; several received placebo; per-sample allocation not given. Collection of the samples took place on day 63 after the first injection of vaccine or placebo. Assay: immunoSEQ multiplex PCR; the TCRdb copy retains only in-frame clones and omits some. The sample lists about 680,000 clones, around 90% occurring once. This sample comprised peripheral blood, obtained in a trial of Ad26.COV2.S vaccine versus placebo. The receptors stem from a person aged 18-60 years who received the Ad26.COV2.S COVID-19 vaccine or a placebo.

The chain combines TRBV7-6 with TRBJ2-1; TRBD1 matches at 9 bases. Germline trimming cut 5 bases from V and 9 bases from J; bases unmatched to any gene: 17. The CDR3 sequence is 17 residues long. Per the germline V gene, CDR1 is SGHVS and CDR2 is FNYEAQ. In DNA form, the CDR3 reads TGTGCCAGCAGCCCAAGGGGGACAGGGAAGATAGGGACTGAGCAGTTCTTC. It is translated as CASSPRGTGKIGTEQFF.

This sequence joins TRBV3-1 (or the pseudogene TRBV3-2) and TRBJ2-5; 8 nucleotides agree with TRBD1. The germline gives CDR1 LGHDT, CDR2 YNNKEL (reference sequence). V dropped 0 bases and J dropped 2; count of bases not matched to a gene: 2. The CDR3 loop spans 15 amino acids. This CDR3 is CASSQEGQVQETQYF. CDR3 in DNA: TGTGCCAGCAGCCAAGAGGGACAGGTTCAAGAGACCCAGTACTTC.

This clone was detected only once. This sample also contains other DNA sequences that code for the same CDR3. The chain uses TRBV7-2 and TRBJ1-2; TRBD1 matches 7 bases. From germline, CDR1 is SGHTA and CDR2 FQGNSA. This CDR3 spans 14 amino acids. V was clipped by 6 bases and J by 2 bases; unmatched bases: 6. In nucleotides, the CDR3 is TGTGCCAGCAGTCCGGACAGGTCCAACTATGGCTACACCTTC. It encodes CASSPDRSNYGYTF.

This chain uses TRBV5-1 with TRBJ2-3, with 8 bases fitting TRBD2. Trimming cost V 4 bases and J 4 bases; bases outside gene matches: 11. Germline V gene lookup returns CDR1 SGHRS and CDR2 YFSETQ. The CDR3 contains 16 residues. CDR3 bases: TGCGCCAGCAGCAGGGGGGCTAGCGGGTCCCCAGATACGCAGTATTTT. It yields the protein CASSRGASGSPDTQYF.

The rearrangement links TRBV19 to TRBJ1-5, with 7 positions matching TRBD1. Germline V lookup: CDR1 LNHDA, CDR2 SQIVND (reference sequence). V trimming: 4 bases; J trimming: 2 bases; junction bases outside the gene matches: 5. The CDR3 is 15 amino acids. The chain's CDR3 is CASSTYRGGNQPQHF. Written as DNA, the CDR3 is TGTGCCAGTAGTACCTACAGGGGTGGCAATCAGCCCCAGCATTTT.

The CDR3 is CASSRTGDNQPQHF. CDR3 sequence (DNA): TGTGCCAGTAGCAGGACAGGAGACAATCAGCCCCAGCATTTT. The chain links TRBV19 to TRBJ1-5; 7 positions match TRBD1. This CDR3 is built from 14 residues. V shed 6 bases and J 3 bases; nucleotides not matched to a gene: 5. CDR1 LNHDA and CDR2 SQIVND come from the germline V gene (reference sequence).